Listed below are T cell receptor beta chains from one sample, sequenced in a study of response to subunit inactivated influenza vaccine. A single record per CDR3 protein comes from TCRdb applying MiXCR to the RT-PCR reads. The table shows a few hundred thousand distinct CDR3 sequences, with approximately 20% occurring only once. Material: PBMCs from blood, obtained less than 22 months after vaccination. The origin of the receptors is a man in his fifties or sixties who received an inactivated influenza vaccine. Both conserved end residues are part of each CDR3. Fields, in order: D gene, J gene, V gene, clone size, CDR3 protein, CDR3 DNA. D genes are given only for firm matches. Only some rows state a clone size, as once, few, many or a class for expanded clones.

- | TRBJ2-2 | TRBV28 | - | CASRGGTLNTGELFF | TGTGCCAGCAGGGGGGGGACACTGAACACCGGGGAGCTGTTTTTT
- | TRBJ2-1 | TRBV5-1 | - | CASSYSGAYNEQFF | TGCGCCAGCAGCTATTCCGGGGCGTACAATGAGCAGTTCTTC
- | TRBJ2-7 | TRBV20-1 | - | CSARLRGSLYEQYF | TGCAGTGCTAGACTCCGGGGCAGCCTCTACGAGCAGTACTTC
- | TRBJ1-2 | TRBV21-1 | few | CASSKLIITNYGYTF | TGTGCCAGCAGCAAACTTATAATTACTAACTATGGCTACACCTTC
TRBD1 | TRBJ2-5 | TRBV7-2 | - | CASSFRDRGTETQYF | TGTGCCAGCAGCTTCCGGGACAGGGGTACGGAGACCCAGTACTTC
TRBD2 | TRBJ2-1 | TRBV10-2 | few | CASREIAGPPYNEQFF | TGCGCCAGCAGGGAAATAGCGGGGCCGCCGTACAATGAGCAGTTCTTC
TRBD2 | TRBJ2-1 | TRBV7-9 | - | CASSSGTRINEQFF | TGTGCCAGCAGCTCCGGGACTAGGATCAATGAGCAGTTCTTC
- | TRBJ2-1 | TRBV6-2/TRBV6-3 | - | CASSYPRSYTGGVVKNEQFF | TGTGCCAGCAGTTACCCCCGCTCATATACCGGGGGCGTTGTAAAGAATGAGCAGTTCTTC
- | TRBJ2-3 | TRBV27 | - | CASSFGTERADTQYF | TGTGCCAGCAGTTTCGGGACCGAAAGGGCAGATACGCAGTATTTT
- | TRBJ1-2 | TRBV4-3 | - | CASSHGDTGYTF | TGCGCCAGCAGCCATGGGGACACCGGCTACACCTTC
- | TRBJ1-5 | TRBV12-3/TRBV12-4 | many | CASSSQGRGFGNQPQHF | TGTGCCAGCAGCTCTCAGGGGCGGGGTTTTGGAAATCAGCCCCAGCATTTT
TRBD1 | TRBJ1-1 | TRBV7-2 | - | CASRRGQIDTEAFF | TGTGCCAGCAGACGGGGACAGATTGACACTGAAGCTTTCTTT
TRBD2 | TRBJ2-1 | TRBV20-1 | - | CSAHPWTSGKYNEQFF | TGCAGTGCCCATCCTTGGACTAGCGGGAAGTACAATGAGCAGTTCTTC
TRBD1 | TRBJ2-5 | TRBV5-1 | many | CASSLWTGQETQYF | TGCGCCAGCAGCTTGTGGACAGGTCAAGAGACCCAGTACTTC
TRBD1 | TRBJ2-2 | TRBV24-1 | - | CATSDQGTGGTGELFF | TGTGCCACCAGTGACCAGGGGACAGGGGGCACCGGGGAGCTGTTTTTT
- | TRBJ2-7 | TRBV29-1 | few | CSAVGGQELRYEQYF | TGCAGCGCCGTTGGCGGCCAAGAATTGAGGTACGAGCAGTACTTC
TRBD2 | TRBJ2-5 | TRBV20-1 | - | CSAGSSGTVRPQETQYF | TGCAGTGCTGGATCTAGCGGGACCGTGAGGCCCCAAGAGACCCAGTACTTC
- | TRBJ2-2 | TRBV5-1 | - | CASSPLGTGELFF | TGCGCCAGCAGCCCCCTAGGCACCGGGGAGCTGTTTTTT
TRBD1 | TRBJ2-2 | TRBV19 | - | CASSIVGQGSGELFF | TGTGCCAGTAGTATAGTAGGACAGGGATCCGGGGAGCTGTTTTTT
- | TRBJ1-1 | TRBV3-1 | - | CASSKGQSQGTEAFF | TGTGCCAGCAGCAAAGGACAGTCTCAGGGCACTGAAGCTTTCTTT
TRBD2 | TRBJ2-5 | TRBV5-5 | - | CATGTSGNLQETQYF | TGTGCCACTGGGACTAGCGGCAACTTACAAGAGACCCAGTACTTC
TRBD2 | TRBJ2-3 | TRBV2 | few | CASTGLAYDTQYF | TGTGCCAGCACGGGACTAGCTTACGATACGCAGTATTTT
- | TRBJ1-2 | TRBV18 | few | CASSLRPGVNGYTF | TGTGCCAGCTCACTTCGTCCCGGGGTGAATGGCTACACCTTC
- | TRBJ2-7 | TRBV4-3 | few | CASSQDSRQNSYEQYF | TGCGCCAGCAGCCAAGATTCGCGGCAGAACTCCTACGAGCAGTACTTC
- | TRBJ1-2 | TRBV4-1 | many | CASSLSGFQDHGYTF | TGCGCCAGCAGCCTATCAGGGTTCCAAGACCATGGCTACACCTTC
- | TRBJ2-3 | TRBV20-1 | - | CSAQRTTDTQYF | TGCAGTGCCCAGCGCACCACAGATACGCAGTATTTT
- | TRBJ2-1 | TRBV28 | few | CASSSVYEQFF | TGTGCCAGCAGTTCGGTTTATGAGCAGTTCTTC
- | TRBJ1-5 | TRBV21-1 | - | CASSKLYESELQPQHF | TGTGCCAGCAGCAAACTTTATGAATCCGAGTTGCAGCCCCAGCATTTT
TRBD2 | TRBJ2-1 | TRBV5-1 | few | CASSIRTSGNYNEQFF | TGCGCCAGCAGCATACGGACTAGCGGCAACTACAATGAGCAGTTCTTC
TRBD1 | TRBJ1-2 | TRBV9 | - | CASSVRDSTNYGYTF | TGTGCCAGCAGCGTCCGGGACAGTACTAACTATGGCTACACCTTC
TRBD1 | TRBJ2-7 | TRBV20-1 | - | CSARDVTGVVHEQYF | TGCAGTGCTAGGGACGTGACAGGGGTAGTCCACGAGCAGTACTTC
- | TRBJ1-2 | TRBV20-1 | many | CSAGTSDGYTF | TGCAGTGCCGGGACGAGCGATGGCTACACCTTC
- | TRBJ1-2 | TRBV5-1 | few | CASSLAAGADYGYTF | TGCGCCAGCAGCTTGGCCGCGGGGGCCGACTATGGCTACACCTTC
TRBD1 | TRBJ1-5 | TRBV7-9 | few | CASSPQGVDQPQHF | TGTGCCAGCAGCCCCCAGGGGGTCGATCAGCCCCAGCATTTT
- | TRBJ2-1 | TRBV6-1 | - | CASTVQSYNEQFF | TGTGCCAGCACGGTGCAGTCCTACAATGAGCAGTTCTTC
- | TRBJ1-1 | TRBV5-5 | - | CASSLRSGDTEAFF | TGTGCCAGCAGCTTGCGGTCTGGGGACACTGAAGCTTTCTTT
- | TRBJ1-1 | TRBV7-2 | many | CASSLVRDTEAFF | TGTGCCAGCAGCTTAGTTAGGGACACTGAAGCTTTCTTT
- | TRBJ1-2 | TRBV6-5 | few | CASRGAHYGYTF | TGTGCCAGCAGAGGGGCGCATTATGGCTACACCTTC
TRBD2 | TRBJ2-1 | TRBV4-3 | - | CASSQVTASGEQFF | TGCGCCAGCAGCCAAGTGACTGCTAGCGGGGAGCAGTTCTTC
- | TRBJ1-2 | TRBV5-1 | many | CASSLPGAYGYTF | TGCGCCAGCAGCTTGCCGGGGGCCTATGGCTACACCTTC
- | TRBJ2-7 | TRBV27 | - | CASAEAVHYEQYF | TGTGCCAGCGCGGAGGCAGTCCATTACGAGCAGTACTTC